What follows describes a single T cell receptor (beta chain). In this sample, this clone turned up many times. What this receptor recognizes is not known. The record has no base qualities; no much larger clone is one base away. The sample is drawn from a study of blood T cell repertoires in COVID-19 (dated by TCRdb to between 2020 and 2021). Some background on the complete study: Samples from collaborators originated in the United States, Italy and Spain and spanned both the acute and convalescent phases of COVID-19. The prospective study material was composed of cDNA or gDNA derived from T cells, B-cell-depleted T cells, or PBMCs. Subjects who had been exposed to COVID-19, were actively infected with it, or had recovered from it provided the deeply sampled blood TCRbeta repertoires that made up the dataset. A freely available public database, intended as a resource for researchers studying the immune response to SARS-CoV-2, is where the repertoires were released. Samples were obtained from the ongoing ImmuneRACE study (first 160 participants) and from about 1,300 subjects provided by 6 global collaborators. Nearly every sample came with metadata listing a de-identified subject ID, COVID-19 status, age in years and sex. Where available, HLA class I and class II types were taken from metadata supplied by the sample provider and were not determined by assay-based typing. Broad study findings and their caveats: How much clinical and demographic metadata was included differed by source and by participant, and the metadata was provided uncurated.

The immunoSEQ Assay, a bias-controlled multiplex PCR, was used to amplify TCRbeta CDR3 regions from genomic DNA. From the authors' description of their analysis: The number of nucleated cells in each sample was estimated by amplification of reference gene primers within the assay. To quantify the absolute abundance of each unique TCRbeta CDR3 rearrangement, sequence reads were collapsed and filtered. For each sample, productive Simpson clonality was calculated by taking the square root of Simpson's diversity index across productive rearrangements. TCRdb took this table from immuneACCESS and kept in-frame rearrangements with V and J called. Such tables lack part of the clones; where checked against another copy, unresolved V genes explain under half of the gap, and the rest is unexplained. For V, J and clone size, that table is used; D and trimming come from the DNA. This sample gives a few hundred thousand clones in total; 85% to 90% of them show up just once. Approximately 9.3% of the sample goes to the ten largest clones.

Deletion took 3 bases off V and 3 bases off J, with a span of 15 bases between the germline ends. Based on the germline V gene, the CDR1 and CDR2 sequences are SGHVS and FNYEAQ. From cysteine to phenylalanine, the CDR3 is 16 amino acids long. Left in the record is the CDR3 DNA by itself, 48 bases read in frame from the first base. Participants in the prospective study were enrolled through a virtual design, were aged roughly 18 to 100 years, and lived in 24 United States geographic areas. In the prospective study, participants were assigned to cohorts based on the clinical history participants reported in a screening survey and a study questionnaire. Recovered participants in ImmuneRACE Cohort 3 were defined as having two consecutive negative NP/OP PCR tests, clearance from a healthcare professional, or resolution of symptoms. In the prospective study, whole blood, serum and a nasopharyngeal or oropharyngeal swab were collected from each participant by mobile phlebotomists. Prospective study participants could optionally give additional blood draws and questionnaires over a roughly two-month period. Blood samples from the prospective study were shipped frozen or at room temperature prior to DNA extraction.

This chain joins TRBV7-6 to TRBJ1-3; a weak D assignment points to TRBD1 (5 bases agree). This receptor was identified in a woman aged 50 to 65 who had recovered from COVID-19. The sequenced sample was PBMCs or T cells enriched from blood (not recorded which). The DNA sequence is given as TGTGCCAGCAGCTTCAACGGGGGGGATTATGGAAACACCATATATTTT. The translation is CASSFNGGDYGNTIYF.